This T cell receptor beta chain originates from a study of control samples from healthy donors and cancer patients. Sequencing used immunoSEQ multiplex PCR; TCRdb keeps in-frame clones, though not all of them. The repertoire has 99,000 or so clones, around 80% of them found once; the top ten carry 1.5% to 2%. The length of the CDR3 is 13 residues. Germline V lookup: CDR1 MDHEN, CDR2 SYDVKM. The V gene lost 7 bases and the J gene lost 1 base, with 7 bases spanning the gap. This clonotype originated in a man aged 60 to 69 in good health. The sequencing input was blood. The chain couples TRBV28 to TRBJ2-2; D might be TRBD1 (5 bases). This chain's CDR3 is CASTGQNTGELFF. CDR3 in DNA: TGTGCCAGCACAGGACAGAACACCGGGGAGCTGTTTTTT.